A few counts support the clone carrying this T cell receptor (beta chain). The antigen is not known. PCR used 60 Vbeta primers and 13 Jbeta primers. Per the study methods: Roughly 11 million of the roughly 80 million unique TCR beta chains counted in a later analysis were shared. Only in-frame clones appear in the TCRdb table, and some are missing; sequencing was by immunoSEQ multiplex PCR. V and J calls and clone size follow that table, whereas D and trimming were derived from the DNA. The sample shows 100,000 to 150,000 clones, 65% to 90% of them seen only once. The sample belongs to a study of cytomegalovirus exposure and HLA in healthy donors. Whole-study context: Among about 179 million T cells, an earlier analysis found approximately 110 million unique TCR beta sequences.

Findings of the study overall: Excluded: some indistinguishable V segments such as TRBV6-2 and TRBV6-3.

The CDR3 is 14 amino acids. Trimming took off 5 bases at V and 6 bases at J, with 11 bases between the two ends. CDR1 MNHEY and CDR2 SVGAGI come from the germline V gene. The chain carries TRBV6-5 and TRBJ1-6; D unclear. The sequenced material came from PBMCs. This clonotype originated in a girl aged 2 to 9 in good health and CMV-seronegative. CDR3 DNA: TGTGCCAGCAGTATGCGACATCCTAATTCACCCCTCCACTTT. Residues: CASSMRHPNSPLHF.